This T cell receptor beta chain was sequenced in a study of cytomegalovirus exposure and HLA in healthy donors. Study-wide results and caveats: In a later analysis, a genetic analysis reported fewer productive-TCR N-insertions in an Asian-associated ancestry cluster than the cohort average. Several of the most significant clusters were apparently associated with common viral pathogens in a later analysis. Reported results showed that the classifier diagnosed cytomegalovirus status with high specificity and sensitivity.

13 Jbeta primers and 60 Vbeta primers were used for the PCR. Sequenced by immunoSEQ multiplex PCR; TCRdb stores in-frame clones only, minus some. The table shows more than 100,000 clones, with roughly 9.6% occurring only once. The germline gives CDR1 MNHNS, CDR2 SASEGT. V lost 6 bases to trimming and J lost 5 bases, with 11 bases between them. This CDR3 is 13 amino acids long. This clone has just a few counts. Its antigen is still unknown. This clonotype was sampled from a woman between 40 and 50 years old in good health and CMV-seropositive. This chain links TRBV6-1 with TRBJ1-5; D gene unclear. The sample was PBMCs. DNA of the CDR3: TGTGCCAGCAGCCAGGAGGAGGATCAGCCCCAGCATTTT. As protein: CASSQEEDQPQHF.